This TCR beta chain was observed in a study of shared clonotypes between healthy human individuals. Roughly 210 ng DNA, tens of thousands of T cell genomes, went into each sorted-subset replicate PCR. Method: immunoSEQ multiplex PCR; TCRdb's copy keeps in-frame clones and lacks some. The table shows 2 million to 2.5 million clones, with 85% to 95% occurring only once. The V gene lost 0 bases and the J gene lost 8 bases, with 7 bases spanning the gap. This CDR3 is built from 12 residues. Germline V gene sequence: CDR1 MNHNY, CDR2 SVGAGI (reference sequence). The receptor was isolated from a man aged 18 to 30 in good health. Material: naive CD4+ T cells sorted from blood. Subset of the sample: CD45RA+ positively selected. J is TRBJ2-5 and V is TRBV6-6; D gene uncertain. The DNA for the CDR3 is TGTGCCAGCAGTTACTCCCAAGTTACCCAGTACTTC. Encoded protein: CASSYSQVTQYF.